Following are 9 T cell receptor beta chains from one sample sequenced in a study of T-cell reconstitution after alpha-beta-depleted transplantation in children. Unique molecular identifiers were incorporated into the prepared TCRbeta library. MiXCR, applied by TCRdb to the PCR reads, yields one record per CDR3 protein. The profile shows hundreds of thousands of distinct CDR3 sequences, under 30% of them singletons. The material was PBMCs, mostly from graft donor cells, obtained 360 days after TCRalphabeta/CD19-depleted stem cell transplant. The receptors derive from a female patient between 2 and 15 years old who had a stem cell transplant for congenital amegakaryocytic thrombocytopenia, so the T cells may come from the graft donor.

Comments on this clonotype: Sequence at one end of the junction differs from germline and may be a read error. The chain uses TRBV24-1 and TRBJ1-5, with D maybe TRBD1 (6 bases). The CDR3 covers 18 residues. The germline CDR1 and CDR2 sequences are KGHDR and SFDVKD. This CDR3 reads CATSGPTTGQGGNQAQHF. CDR3 sequence (DNA): TGTGCCACCAGTGGACCCACAACAGGGCAGGGAGGCAATCAGGCCCAGCATTTT.

This clonotype appeared a few times. The rearrangement links TRBV3-1 to TRBJ1-2; 7 bases are shared with TRBD1. The CDR3 has 13 residues. Germline values: CDR1 LGHDT, CDR2 YNNKEL (reference sequence). The V gene end was trimmed by 5 bases and the J gene end by 3 bases; junction bases not matched to a gene: 3. The CDR3: CASSKTGYYGYTF. The CDR3 DNA reads TGTGCCAGCAGCAAGACAGGGTACTATGGCTACACCTTC.

This clonotype was found a few times. The genes are TRBV28 and TRBJ1-1; 10 nucleotides line up with TRBD1. This CDR3 spans 14 amino acids. The germline V gene has CDR1 MDHEN and CDR2 SYDVKM. V trimming: 6 bases; J trimming: 4 bases; junction bases outside the gene matches: 5. The CDR3 coding sequence is TGTGCCAGCAGCAGGGACAGGGGATTCACTGAAGCTTTCTTT. It codes for CASSRDRGFTEAFF.

The sample holds a few counts of this clonotype. CDR3 nucleotides: TGCGCCAGCAGCTTGGAAGGGGGCGAGCAGTACTTC. Amino acid sequence: CASSLEGGEQYF. The chain couples TRBV5-1 to TRBJ2-7; D possibly corresponds to TRBD1 (6 bases). The ends were cut back, 0 bases at V and 6 bases at J, with 7 bases in the middle. The CDR3 runs to 12 residues. The germline CDR1 and CDR2 sequences are SGHRS and YFSETQ.

The chain has TRBV5-1 and TRBJ2-5; D is ambiguous. The CDR3 length is 14 residues. Germline CDR1 is SGHRS and CDR2 is YFSETQ. V gave up 0 bases and J gave up 4 bases, with 10 bases separating them. CDR3 DNA sequence: TGCGCCAGCAGCTTGGTATCCGGGCCAGAGACCCAGTACTTC. Protein: CASSLVSGPETQYF.

This chain joins TRBV18 and TRBJ2-7; tentatively, D is TRBD1 (6 bases). The V gene's germline CDR1 is KGHSH and CDR2 LQKENI. Deletions cut 3 bases from V and 1 base from J, with 10 bases between. CDR3 length: 14 amino acids. The CDR3 protein is CASSPAGDSYEQYF. In DNA form, the CDR3 reads TGTGCCAGCTCACCCGCAGGGGATTCCTACGAGCAGTACTTC.

This chain links TRBV20-1 with TRBJ2-7, with D unclear. With 1 base removed from V and 0 bases from J, the gap between germline ends came to 16 bases. Germline V CDR1 and CDR2: DFQATT, SNEGSKA (reference sequence). CDR3 size: 16 residues. CDR3 in DNA: TGCAGTGCTAGAGGCCCTAGTCTCGCCTTCTCCTACGAGCAGTACTTC. Protein sequence: CSARGPSLAFSYEQYF.

This clonotype was detected a few times. The rearrangement links TRBV28 to TRBJ2-7, with D tentatively TRBD1 (7 bases). The germline V and J ends were trimmed by 3 bases and 2 bases, with 11 bases remaining between them. CDR3 length: 14 amino acids. Germline-derived CDR1 and CDR2 are MDHEN and SYDVKM. The CDR3 DNA follows: TGTGCCAGCAGTTTGTCCAGGGGGGCCTACGAGCAGTACTTC. It is translated as CASSLSRGAYEQYF.

The V and J genes are TRBV20-1 and TRBJ2-3; D may be TRBD2 (5 bases). CDR1 and CDR2 (germline): DFQATT, SNEGSKA (reference sequence). The germline V and J ends were trimmed by 3 bases and 2 bases, with 9 bases remaining between them. CDR3 length equals 13 residues. CDR3 DNA sequence: TGCAGTGCTAGTCAGCGGAACACAGATACGCAGTATTTT. It translates to CSASQRNTDTQYF.